The T cell receptor beta chain described here comes from a study of blood T cell repertoires in COVID-19. Overall study context: T cells, B-cell-depleted T cells, or PBMCs provided the cDNA or gDNA that served as material.

CDR1 is MNHEY and CDR2 is SVGAGI in the germline V gene. The CDR3 has 13 amino acids. Trimming pared 6 bases from V and 11 bases from J, leaving 14 bases between. As handled by the study authors: Amplified reference gene primers provided the basis for estimating nucleated cell counts. Produced via immunoSEQ multiplex PCR; TCRdb's table is partial and in-frame only. V, J and clone size derive from that table, while D and trimming were established from the DNA sequence. The sample holds a few hundred thousand clones; around four fifths are singletons and the top ten take 15% to 20%. This clone was seen a single time.

This chain connects TRBV6-5 to TRBJ1-6; D possibly corresponds to TRBD1 (6 bases). The sequence came from a woman of 80 years or more with active or convalescent COVID-19. The sequencing sample was made of peripheral blood. The CDR3 coding sequence is TGTGCCAGCAGGGACAGCTTCTCAACACCCCTCCACTTT. Encoded protein: CASRDSFSTPLHF.